The rows below give T cell receptor beta chains drawn from one sample of a study of cytomegalovirus exposure and HLA in healthy donors. TCRdb's copy holds only in-frame clones and misses some; the assay was immunoSEQ multiplex PCR. Altogether nearly 80,000 clones are present, approximately 93% being singletons, with the ten largest covering 3.6%. Sequenced: PBMCs. The receptors were sampled from a woman aged 25 to 45 in good health and CMV-seronegative. CDR3s include the opening cysteine and the closing phenylalanine or tryptophan. The D gene is left open where the match is weak.

v_call	d_call	j_call	cdr3_aa	cdr3_nt
TRBV30	NA	TRBJ2-3	CAWSRVSTDTQYF	TGTGCCTGGAGCAGGGTTAGCACAGATACGCAGTATTTT
TRBV28	NA	TRBJ1-5	CASSQGNSNQPQHF	TGTGCCAGCAGTCAGGGTAATTCGAATCAGCCCCAGCATTTT
TRBV5-1	NA	TRBJ1-1	CASSPGQNTEAFF	TGCGCCAGCAGTCCCGGACAGAACACTGAAGCTTTCTTT
TRBV18	TRBD1	TRBJ1-1	CASSGQVNTEAFF	TGTGCCAGCTCAGGACAGGTGAACACTGAAGCTTTCTTT
TRBV28	TRBD1	TRBJ2-5	CASSSTGMLQETQYF	TGTGCCAGCAGCTCGACAGGGATGCTCCAAGAGACCCAGTACTTC
TRBV19	NA	TRBJ2-5	CASSTGVGQETQYF	TGTGCCAGTAGTACAGGGGTAGGACAAGAGACCCAGTACTTC
TRBV15	TRBD1	TRBJ2-7	CATSSPHRGASSYEQYF	TGTGCCACCAGCAGTCCCCACAGGGGGGCTAGCTCCTACGAGCAGTACTTC
TRBV10-1	TRBD2	TRBJ2-1	CASSAQAGRSNEQFF	TGCGCCAGCAGTGCGCAAGCGGGAAGGTCTAATGAGCAGTTCTTC
TRBV9	TRBD2	TRBJ2-1	CGRWGLAVAHEQFF	TGTGGGAGGTGGGGACTAGCGGTCGCCCATGAGCAGTTCTTC
TRBV2	TRBD1	TRBJ2-1	CASSGTGTDNEQFF	TGTGCCAGCAGTGGGACCGGGACAGACAATGAGCAGTTCTTC
TRBV19	TRBD2	TRBJ2-1	CASSMRASGSNEQFF	TGTGCCAGTAGTATGAGGGCTAGCGGGAGCAATGAGCAGTTCTTC
TRBV29-1	TRBD1	TRBJ2-3	CSAGDRVRSGDTQYF	TGCAGCGCTGGGGACAGGGTGCGATCCGGAGATACGCAGTATTTT
TRBV6-5	TRBD1	TRBJ1-1	CASSPQDRINTEAFF	TGTGCCAGCAGTCCCCAGGACAGGATCAACACTGAAGCTTTCTTT
TRBV9	NA	TRBJ2-1	CASSASGTAGNEQFF	TGTGCCAGCAGCGCTTCCGGGACAGCGGGCAATGAGCAGTTCTTC
TRBV5-1	TRBD1	TRBJ2-1	CASTGQGARNEQFF	TGCGCCAGCACTGGACAGGGGGCGCGAAATGAGCAGTTCTTC
TRBV7-9	NA	TRBJ1-2	CASSLGQGRETNYGYTF	TGTGCCAGCAGCTTGGGCCAAGGACGGGAGACTAACTATGGCTACACCTTC